One and the same sample provided the 8 T cell receptor beta chains below, sequenced in a study of type 1 and type 2 diabetes patients. The PCR template was genomic DNA. Multiplex PCR with 30 forward and 13 reverse primers amplified the TCR beta CDR3. Using its own MiXCR run on the multiplex PCR reads, TCRdb lists one record per CDR3 protein. The table lists fewer than 350,000 distinct CDR3 sequences, roughly 50% of them singletons. Material: peripheral blood mononuclear cells (PBMCs). The receptors here all came from a man in his late teens or twenties with type 2 diabetes.

This clonotype showed up many times. This chain links TRBV19 with TRBJ2-7, with D possibly matching TRBD2 (5 bases). This CDR3 is built from 11 residues. Per the germline V gene, CDR1 is LNHDA and CDR2 is SQIVND (reference sequence). V was trimmed by 4 bases and J by 9 bases, leaving 10 bases between them. The CDR3 bases are TGTGCCAGTAGTACGGGAAGGCGGCAGTACTTC. As protein: CASSTGRRQYF.

This clonotype was observed a single time. A clone one base away is much larger, so this may be a read error. As the CDR3 is not closed by the conserved phenylalanine or tryptophan, this likely results from a read error. The chain links TRBV6-6 to TRBJ1-1; D not resolved. From germline, CDR1 is MNHNY and CDR2 SVGAGI (reference sequence). V was trimmed by 4 bases and J by 6 bases, leaving 15 bases between them. The CDR3 spans 14 residues. CDR3: CASSSAGVRAEAFS. The CDR3 DNA reads TGTGCCAGCAGTTCGGCCGGCGTTAGGGCTGAAGCTTTCTCT.

The chain combines TRBV19 with TRBJ1-2; maybe TRBD1 (6 bases). V was clipped by 4 bases and J by 7 bases, with 16 bases between them. CDR3 length: 14 amino acids. CDR1 LNHDA and CDR2 SQIVND come from the germline V gene (reference sequence). The CDR3 region is CASSRGGAYGGYTF. In nucleotides, the CDR3 is TGTGCCAGTAGTAGGGGGGGCGCTTACGGTGGCTACACCTTC. The full variable domain, rest sourced from reference TRBV19 and TRBJ1-2, is DGGITQSPKYLFRKEGQNVTLSCEQNLNHDAMYWYRQDPGQGLRLIYYSQIVNDFQKGDIAEGYSVSREKKESFPLTVTSAQKNPTAFYLCASSRGGAYGGYTFGSGTRLTVV.

The chain carries TRBV30 and TRBJ2-7; perhaps TRBD1 as D (5 bases). From germline, CDR1 is GTSNPN and CDR2 SVGIG (reference sequence). This CDR3 contains 12 residues. The V end was cut by 0 bases, the J end by 7 bases, with 10 bases between. The CDR3 protein is CAWSVPGLEQYF. CDR3 coding DNA: TGTGCCTGGAGTGTACCAGGGCTGGAGCAGTACTTC. The full variable domain, with the rest looked up from reference TRBV30 and TRBJ2-7, is SQTIHQWPATLVQPVGSPLSLECTVEGTSNPNLYWYRQAAGRGLQLLFYSVGIGQISSEVPQNLSASRPQDRQFILSSKKLLLSDSGFYLCAWSVPGLEQYFGPGTRLTVT.

This clonotype was observed a few times. The CDR3 nucleotides are TGTGCCAGTAGTCAGGGGACGGACTACTATGGCTACACCTTC. Encoded protein: CASSQGTDYYGYTF. V is TRBV19 and J is TRBJ1-2, with D possibly TRBD1 on 6 matching bases. Between the trimmed V and J ends, which lost 5 bases and 3 bases, there was a span of 13 bases. Germline V CDR1 and CDR2: LNHDA, SQIVND (reference sequence). There are 14 residues in the CDR3.

The CDR3 sequence: CSAKDRIGYTF. The CDR3 DNA sequence: TGCAGTGCCAAAGATCGAATCGGCTACACCTTC. V and J are TRBV20-1 and TRBJ1-2; D unclear. The CDR3 runs 11 residues. From germline, CDR1 is DFQATT and CDR2 SNEGSKA (reference sequence). V was pared by 6 bases and J by 8 bases, with 13 bases between.

This clonotype was picked up a small number of times. The rearrangement links TRBV20-1 to TRBJ2-1; TRBD2 matches 7 bases. Losses at the gene ends were 5 bases for V and 9 bases for J; bases not matched to a gene: 4. The germline gives CDR1 DFQATT, CDR2 SNEGSKA (reference sequence). The CDR3 has 11 amino acids. This CDR3 reads CSAPSGGEQFF. DNA of the CDR3: TGCAGTGCTCCTTCGGGAGGTGAGCAGTTCTTC.

V is TRBV7-3 and J is TRBJ2-7, with D tentatively TRBD1 or TRBD2 (5 bases each). CDR1 is SGHTA, CDR2 FQGTGA, per germline. V was shortened by 10 bases and J by 3 bases, with 13 bases between the two germline ends. This CDR3 comprises 12 residues. CDR3 amino acids: CANGTNYYEQYF. The CDR3 DNA follows: TGTGCCAACGGGACGAATTACTACGAGCAGTACTTC.